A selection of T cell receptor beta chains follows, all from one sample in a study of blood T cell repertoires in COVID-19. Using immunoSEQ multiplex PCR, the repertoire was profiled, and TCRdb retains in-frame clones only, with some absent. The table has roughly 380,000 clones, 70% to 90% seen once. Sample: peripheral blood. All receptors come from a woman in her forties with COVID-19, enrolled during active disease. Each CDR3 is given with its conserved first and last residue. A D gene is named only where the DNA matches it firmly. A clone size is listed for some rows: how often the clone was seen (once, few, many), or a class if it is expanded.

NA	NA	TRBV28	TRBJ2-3	TGTGCCACCGTGGGGGACACCAGGCTTTTCACAGATACGCAGTATTTT	CATVGDTRLFTDTQYF
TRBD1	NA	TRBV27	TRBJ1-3	TGTGCCAGCAGTCCGGGGACAGGGTCTGGAAACACCATATATTTT	CASSPGTGSGNTIYF
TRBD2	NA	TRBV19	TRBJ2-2	TGTGCCAGTAGTTATACCGGGACTAGCGGGGGGTACACCGGGGAGCTGTTTTTT	CASSYTGTSGGYTGELFF
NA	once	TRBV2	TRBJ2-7	TGTGCCAGCAGTGTACTAGGGGGGCAGTACTTC	CASSVLGGQYF
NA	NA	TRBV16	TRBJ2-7	TGTGCCAGCAGCCGCGTCGGACTTGCGGGCGAGCAGTACTTC	CASSRVGLAGEQYF
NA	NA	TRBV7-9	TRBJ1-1	TGTGCCAGCAGCTCCTTGCGACAGAACACTGAAGCTTTCTTT	CASSSLRQNTEAFF
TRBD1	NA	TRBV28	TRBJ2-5	TGTGCCAGCAGCCCTGACAGGGGGCTGAAGACCCAGTACTTC	CASSPDRGLKTQYF
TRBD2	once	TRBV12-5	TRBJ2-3	TGTGCTAGTGGTTTGGTACTAGCGGGGGTGTCTCCAGATACGCAGTATTTT	CASGLVLAGVSPDTQYF
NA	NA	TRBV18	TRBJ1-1	TGTGCCAGCTCACCAACGGGGAGGGCGGACACTGAAGCTTTCTTT	CASSPTGRADTEAFF
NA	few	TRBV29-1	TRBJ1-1	TGCAGCGATACAGAATATCAGGGTCTTGAAGCTTTCTTT	CSDTEYQGLEAFF